The 8 T cell receptor beta chains below were found in one sample sequenced in a study of T cell repertoires in cytomegalovirus infection. A single record per CDR3 protein comes from TCRdb applying MiXCR to the reads. Among under 850,000 distinct CDR3 sequences, roughly 35% were seen once, and the ten largest hold about 2.8%. The sample taken for sequencing was PBMCs. Every receptor here comes from a human donor in good health (CMV status not recorded). Some clones in this sample may be carry-over from other donors' samples.

This chain connects TRBV24-1 to TRBJ2-1, with TRBD2 matching 12 bases. The V and J ends lost 4 bases and 0 bases, in that order; junction bases with no gene match: 9. The CDR3 extends over 19 amino acids. Germline values: CDR1 KGHDR, CDR2 SFDVKD. CDR3 DNA: TGTGCCACCAGTGACCCGACTAGCGGGAGCGAGCGCTCCTACAATGAGCAGTTCTTC. Its translation is CATSDPTSGSERSYNEQFF.

This clonotype was seen many times. The genes are TRBV6-5 and TRBJ2-3, with D maybe TRBD1 (6 bases). V lost 2 bases to trimming and J lost 4 bases, with 7 bases between them. CDR3 size: 13 residues. CDR1 MNHEY and CDR2 SVGAGI come from the germline V gene. The CDR3 region has the DNA TGTGCCAGCAGTTACGGACAGTCAGATACGCAGTATTTT. Residues: CASSYGQSDTQYF.

This clonotype was counted between two and nine times. The chain employs TRBV28 and TRBJ2-3; no reliable D call. The CDR3 loop spans 15 amino acids. Between the trimmed V and J ends, which lost 9 bases and 0 bases, there was a span of 16 bases. The V gene's germline CDR1 is MDHEN and CDR2 SYDVKM. The CDR3 DNA sequence: TGTGCCAGTCGTAAGTGGATAGAAAGCACAGATACGCAGTATTTT. It is translated as CASRKWIESTDTQYF.

The rearrangement uses TRBV7-9 and TRBJ2-7; TRBD1 might be the D (6 bases). CDR1 and CDR2 (germline): SEHNR, FQNEAQ (reference sequence). The CDR3 contains 12 residues. V lost 8 bases and J lost 2, with 10 bases in between. CDR3 amino acids: CASSKGAYEQYF. In DNA form, the CDR3 reads TGTGCCAGCTCTAAGGGGGCCTACGAGCAGTACTTC.

Comment on this clonotype: It is likely a read error, because the conserved phenylalanine at the end of the CDR3 is missing. The chain joins TRBV25-1 to TRBJ1-2; the D is unclear. The V and J ends lost 0 bases and 3 bases respectively, with 11 bases between them. CDR1 and CDR2 (germline): MGHDK, SYGVNS. The CDR3 consists of 15 residues. The CDR3 spells CASSEYSLEDYGYTL. The CDR3 DNA follows: TGTGCCAGCAGTGAATATTCCTTGGAGGACTATGGCTACACCCTC.

J is TRBJ1-1 and V is TRBV7-9; D remains unclear. The germline V and J ends were trimmed by 2 bases and 7 bases, with 8 bases remaining between them. The V gene's germline CDR1 is SEHNR and CDR2 FQNEAQ (reference sequence). The CDR3 is 12 residues long. CDR3 residues: CASSLNSGEAFF. CDR3 DNA: TGTGCCAGCAGCTTAAATTCGGGTGAAGCTTTCTTT.

This clonotype was seen more than once but under ten times. V gene TRBV28 combines with J gene TRBJ1-6; 7 bases agree with TRBD1. Germline CDR1 reads MDHEN; CDR2 reads SYDVKM. CDR3 length: 15 residues. The J segment lost 4 bases and the V segment lost 3 bases, leaving 3 bases of the junction unmatched. CDR3 protein: CASSFGTAYNSPLHF. Written as DNA, the CDR3 is TGTGCCAGCAGTTTCGGGACAGCGTATAATTCACCCCTCCACTTT.

The rearrangement joins TRBV10-3 to TRBJ1-1, with 9 bases fitting TRBD1. This CDR3 has 15 amino acids. Trimming took 2 bases from V and 4 from J; bases not matched to a gene: 5. Per the germline V gene, CDR1 is ENHRY and CDR2 is SYGVKD. The CDR3 DNA follows: TGTGCCATCAGTGAGAAAGGGACAGGGACCACTGAAGCTTTCTTT. Protein: CAISEKGTGTTEAFF.